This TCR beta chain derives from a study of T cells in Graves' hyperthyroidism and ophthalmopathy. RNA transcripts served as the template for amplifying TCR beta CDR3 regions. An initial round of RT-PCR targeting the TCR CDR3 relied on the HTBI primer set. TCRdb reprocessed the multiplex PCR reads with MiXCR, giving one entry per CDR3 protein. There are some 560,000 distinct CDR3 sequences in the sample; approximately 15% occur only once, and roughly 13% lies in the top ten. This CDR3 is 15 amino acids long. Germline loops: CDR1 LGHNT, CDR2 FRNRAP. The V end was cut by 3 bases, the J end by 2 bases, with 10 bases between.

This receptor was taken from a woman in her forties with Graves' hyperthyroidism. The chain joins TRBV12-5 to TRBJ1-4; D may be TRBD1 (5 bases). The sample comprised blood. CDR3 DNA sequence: TGTGCTAGTGGTTTTTGGGGCGACACTAATGAAAAACTGTTTTTT. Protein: CASGFWGDTNEKLFF.